This passage covers 23 T cell receptor beta chains from one sample sequenced in a study of blood T cell repertoires in COVID-19. Sequencing used immunoSEQ multiplex PCR; TCRdb keeps in-frame clones, though not all of them. The sample has some 270,000 clones, roughly 84% seen once. Sample: peripheral blood. The source of these receptors is a woman aged 40 to 50 who had recovered from COVID-19.

This clone has more than one count but fewer than ten. The genes are TRBV9 and TRBJ1-3; perhaps TRBD1 as D (5 bases). Trimming pared 3 bases from V and 0 bases from J, leaving 13 bases between. The V gene's germline CDR1 is SGDLS and CDR2 YYNGEE. CDR3 size: 16 residues. The CDR3 reads CASSGSTGLSGNTIYF. CDR3 sequence (DNA): TGTGCCAGCAGCGGATCTACGGGACTCTCTGGAAACACCATATATTTT.

This chain's CDR3 is CASSPFPGQRVYEQYF. As DNA, the CDR3 is TGTGCCAGCAGCCCCTTCCCGGGACAACGGGTCTACGAGCAGTACTTC. V gene TRBV7-2 combines with J gene TRBJ2-7; maybe TRBD1 (6 bases). The CDR3 totals 16 residues. Trimming pared 5 bases from V and 3 bases from J, leaving 20 bases between. Germline V gene sequence: CDR1 SGHTA, CDR2 FQGNSA.

J is TRBJ2-5 and V is TRBV11-3, with D perhaps matching TRBD2 (8 bases). Germline values: CDR1 SGHNT, CDR2 YENEEA. Trimming shortened V by 4 bases and J by 4 bases, and 22 bases separated the two germline ends. The CDR3 is 17 residues long. The CDR3 DNA follows: TGTGCCAGCAGCTATGGTCGGGAGGGGGCGCGTGGAGAGACCCAGTACTTC. It yields the protein CASSYGREGARGETQYF.

V is TRBV4-2 and J is TRBJ2-1; 9 bases map to TRBD2. CDR3 size: 17 residues. V shed 1 base, J shed 7 bases, and the junction held 11 bases outside the gene matches. The germline V gene has CDR1 LGHNA and CDR2 YNFKEQ. The CDR3 coding sequence is TGTGCCAGCAGCCAAGGCCTGGGCGGGGGGGCGATAAATGAGCAGTTCTTC. Its translation is CASSQGLGGGAINEQFF.

This clone has ten or more counts. This chain joins TRBV6-5 and TRBJ2-2; D gene unclear. V lost 2 bases to trimming and J lost 6 bases, with 7 bases between them. In germline, CDR1 is MNHEY, CDR2 SVGAGI. There are 13 residues in the CDR3. The CDR3 bases are TGTGCCAGCAGTTACCTGAGCGCCGGGGAGCTGTTTTTT. It yields the protein CASSYLSAGELFF.

V usage is TRBV3-1 (or the pseudogene TRBV3-2) and J usage is TRBJ2-1; 8 nucleotides line up with TRBD2. There are 21 residues in the CDR3. J gave up 0 bases and V 4 bases, and 20 bases lay outside the gene matches. CDR1 is LGHDT, CDR2 YNNKEL, per germline (reference sequence). CDR3 DNA: TGTGCCAGCAGCCCGCTTATTAATCGGTTCGGGGGGGGAAGCTCCTACAATGAGCAGTTCTTC. It encodes CASSPLINRFGGGSSYNEQFF.

V is TRBV2 and J is TRBJ1-6, with D possibly matching TRBD1 (6 bases). The V gene lost 3 bases and the J gene lost 9 bases, with 9 bases spanning the gap. Germline V CDR1 and CDR2: SNHLY, FYNNEI. CDR3 length equals 13 residues. The CDR3 coding sequence is TGTGCCAGCAGTGACTTACAGGGTTCACCCCTCCACTTT. Protein sequence: CASSDLQGSPLHF.

The CDR3 reads CASSLGQISYEQYF. The CDR3 nucleotides are TGTGCCAGCAGCTTAGGGCAGATCTCCTACGAGCAGTACTTC. The genes are TRBV11-1 and TRBJ2-7; no clear D. This CDR3 is built from 14 residues. CDR1 and CDR2 from the germline V gene are SGHAT and FQDESV (reference sequence). Trimming pared 1 base from V and 0 bases from J, leaving 7 bases between.

This chain connects TRBV21-1 to TRBJ2-7; the DNA was not compared with TRBD1, the D call given in the table. TRBV21-1 is recorded as a pseudogene. There are 15 residues in the CDR3. The CDR3 nucleotides read TGTGCCAGCAGAGATAAGACGACAGGCCAATACGAGCAGTACTTC. This gives the protein CASRDKTTGQYEQYF.

This rearrangement joins TRBV11-2 to TRBJ2-5; 8 bases agree with TRBD2. J lost 4 bases, V lost 3 bases, and 10 bases had no gene match. Germline loops: CDR1 SGHAT, CDR2 FQNNGV. The CDR3 spans 16 residues. The CDR3 coding sequence is TGTGCCAGCAGCTTTGTAGCGGGGCTGAGTGGAGAGACCCAGTACTTC. It is translated as CASSFVAGLSGETQYF.

The rearrangement uses TRBV18 and TRBJ1-4; TRBD1 agrees at 7 bases. CDR1 is KGHSH, CDR2 LQKENI, per germline. The CDR3 has 15 residues. Trimming took 5 bases from V and 8 from J; bases not matched to a gene: 11. The CDR3 loop is CASSTPTGPGEKLFF. CDR3 nucleotide sequence: TGTGCCAGCTCAACCCCGACAGGGCCGGGCGAAAAACTGTTTTTT.

The chain links TRBV23-1 to TRBJ1-1; D is ambiguous. TRBV23-1 is designated an ORF whose function remains uncertain. This CDR3 contains 14 residues. Trimming stripped 7 bases from V and 3 bases from J, with 15 bases between. The CDR3 loop reads CASTPSGQYTEAFF. Written as DNA, the CDR3 is TGCGCCAGCACCCCGAGCGGGCAGTACACTGAAGCTTTCTTT.

This sequence joins TRBV28 and TRBJ1-5, with D possibly matching TRBD1 (5 bases). V gave up 3 bases and J gave up 2 bases, with 14 bases separating them. Germline loops: CDR1 MDHEN, CDR2 SYDVKM. The CDR3 sequence is 16 residues long. The CDR3 loop is CASSFTGLVGNQPQHF. DNA for the CDR3: TGTGCCAGCAGTTTCACAGGCCTGGTTGGCAATCAGCCCCAGCATTTT.

The chain couples TRBV11-3 to TRBJ2-1, with TRBD2 as a possible D gene (6 bases). Trimming took off 5 bases at V and 9 bases at J, with 17 bases between the two ends. This CDR3 is 14 amino acids long. The germline gives CDR1 SGHNT, CDR2 YENEEA. CDR3 bases: TGTGCCAGCAGCCGCTACGGGGGTTTTAGTGAGCAGTTCTTC. It codes for CASSRYGGFSEQFF.

V is TRBV27 and J is TRBJ1-2; D is perhaps TRBD1 (5 bases). The V end lost 4 bases, the J end lost 5 bases, and 26 bases lay between the germline ends. Germline CDR1 reads MNHEY; CDR2 reads SMNVEV (reference sequence). The CDR3 is 18 residues long. For the CDR3, the DNA is TGTGCCAGCAGTTCCTCCCTCCCGGACATGGTGGGAGGGTATGGCTACACCTTC. Protein: CASSSSLPDMVGGYGYTF.

This clone has a handful of counts. V gene TRBV27 combines with J gene TRBJ2-2, with a weak D call TRBD2 (7 bases). Germline CDR1 reads MNHEY; CDR2 reads SMNVEV (reference sequence). This CDR3 has 15 amino acids. V dropped 2 bases and J dropped 5 bases, with 12 bases sitting between them. Here the CDR3 DNA reads TGTGCCAGCAGTTTAGGGGGGGCGGGAACCGGGGAGCTGTTTTTT. Protein sequence: CASSLGGAGTGELFF.

The chain recombines TRBV27 with TRBJ2-3, with 9 positions matching TRBD2. With V trimmed by 11 bases and J by 3 bases, 3 bases remained unmatched. CDR3 length equals 12 residues. From germline, CDR1 is MNHEY and CDR2 SMNVEV (reference sequence). The CDR3 nucleotides are TGTGCCGGTACTAGCGGGACAGATACGCAGTATTTT. Its translation is CAGTSGTDTQYF.

V is TRBV28 and J is TRBJ1-4, with D maybe TRBD1 (6 bases). The germline CDR1 and CDR2 sequences are MDHEN and SYDVKM. The V and J ends lost 6 bases and 0 bases respectively, with 14 bases between them. The CDR3 is 16 residues long. The CDR3 nucleotides read TGTGCCAGCAGCCCTTTGGGGGCGACAACTAATGAAAAACTGTTTTTT. Translation gives CASSPLGATTNEKLFF.

On this clone: The sample contains more than one DNA sequence encoding this CDR3. The chain is built from TRBV5-1 and TRBJ2-2; D is possibly TRBD2 (6 bases). The CDR3 is 15 amino acids. With 4 bases removed from V and 2 bases from J, the gap between germline ends came to 12 bases. Per germline, CDR1 SGHRS and CDR2 YFSETQ. DNA for the CDR3: TGCGCCAGCAGCCTACGGGGGTCTAACACCGGGGAGCTGTTTTTT. Translation: CASSLRGSNTGELFF.

This clone was observed a few times. The chain is built from TRBV30 and TRBJ1-5; no definite D call. V shed 3 bases and J shed 4 bases, with 19 bases lying between them. Looked up from germline, CDR1 is GTSNPN and CDR2 is SVGIG (reference sequence). The length of the CDR3 is 16 residues. CDR3 DNA: TGTGCCTGGAGCCCGCGGGTAGGACTCCTGAATCAGCCCCAGCATTTT. Translation gives CAWSPRVGLLNQPQHF.

This chain joins TRBV19 and TRBJ1-1; D is ambiguous. V dropped 7 bases and J dropped 5 bases, with 14 bases sitting between them. CDR1 and CDR2 from the germline V gene are LNHDA and SQIVND (reference sequence). This CDR3 has 13 amino acids. The CDR3 protein is CASTHARRTEAFF. DNA of the CDR3: TGTGCCAGTACCCACGCCCGGAGAACTGAAGCTTTCTTT.

V is TRBV5-1 and J is TRBJ1-6; D unresolved. Germline assignment: CDR1 SGHRS and CDR2 YFSETQ. The V gene lost 0 bases and the J gene lost 3 bases, with 16 bases spanning the gap. The CDR3 runs to 18 residues. CDR3 amino acids: CASSLVAGEVNYNSPLHF. The CDR3 nucleotides read TGCGCCAGCAGCTTGGTAGCCGGGGAAGTAAACTATAATTCACCCCTCCACTTT.

The chain links TRBV27 to TRBJ2-3, with 11 nucleotides matching TRBD2. This CDR3 region has 15 residues. The V and J ends lost 4 bases and 3 bases, in that order; junction bases with no gene match: 3. Germline V gives CDR1 MNHEY, CDR2 SMNVEV (reference sequence). The CDR3 DNA sequence: TGTGCCAGCAGTTCCCCTAGCGGGGGGACAGATACGCAGTATTTT. Its translation: CASSSPSGGTDTQYF.